The 8 T cell receptor beta chains in this list originate from one sample, sequenced in a study of T cell responses to AZD1222 COVID-19 vaccine. Measured with immunoSEQ multiplex PCR; TCRdb has only the in-frame clones, and not every one. The sample yields some 100,000 clones, roughly 87% seen once. Sequencing was performed on peripheral blood, taken on day 0 of AZD1222 vaccination. These receptors were taken from an adult in good health.

This clone was seen once. In DNA, the CDR3 is TGTGCCAGCAGCCTCTCCCAGGGCCAGCCCCAGCATTTT. Protein: CASSLSQGQPQHF. The gene calls are TRBV7-2 and TRBJ1-5, with D possibly TRBD1 on 5 matching bases. Looked up from germline, CDR1 is SGHTA and CDR2 is FQGNSA. The V gene lost 5 bases and the J gene lost 7 bases, with 12 bases spanning the gap. The CDR3 is 13 residues long.

The chain recombines TRBV1 with TRBJ2-7; the D call of TRBD2 is as the table states it, not checked on the DNA. TRBV1 is an annotated pseudogene. This CDR3 has 13 amino acids. The CDR3 loop is CTSSHMNGYEQYF. The DNA of the CDR3 is TGCACCAGCAGCCATATGAACGGCTACGAGCAGTACTTC.

CDR3 DNA sequence: TGCGCCAGCAGCCAAGATCTCGGTCTAGCGGTAAACGAGCAGTACTTC. Residues: CASSQDLGLAVNEQYF. This sequence joins TRBV4-3 and TRBJ2-7; 7 bases are a match to TRBD2. From germline, CDR1 is LGHNA and CDR2 YSLEER. The CDR3 has 16 residues. J gave up 5 bases and V 0 bases, and 10 bases lay outside the gene matches.

The chain recombines TRBV6-1 with TRBJ1-1; D is ambiguous. CDR1 and CDR2 from the germline V gene are MNHNS and SASEGT. CDR3 length equals 15 residues. V was trimmed by 2 bases and J by 6 bases, leaving 16 bases between them. The CDR3, as DNA: TGTGCCAGCAGTGAAAAAATTCAGGTCAGAGCTGAAGCTTTCTTT. Translating gives CASSEKIQVRAEAFF.

This clone has more than one count but fewer than ten. V is TRBV7-2 and J is TRBJ2-1, with D possibly TRBD1 on 6 matching bases. The length of the CDR3 is 15 residues. Germline CDR1 SGHTA, CDR2 FQGNSA. V lost 5 bases and J 7 bases, leaving 18 bases between the germline ends. The DNA of the CDR3 is TGTGCCAGCAGCATGGACAGTTGGGGTAGGAATGAGCAGTTCTTC. The encoded protein is CASSMDSWGRNEQFF.

The rearrangement links TRBV30 to TRBJ2-4; D possibly corresponds to TRBD1 (6 bases). The CDR3 length is 16 residues. Trimming left V 2 bases short and J 7 bases short, with 21 bases between. Germline V gene lookup returns CDR1 GTSNPN and CDR2 SVGIG (reference sequence). The CDR3 region has the DNA TGTGCCTGGAGTCGTCTTAGTCAGGGGCGCATGAACATTCAGTACTTC. Amino acids: CAWSRLSQGRMNIQYF.

This clone occurred a few times. The chain uses TRBV2 and TRBJ2-1; tentatively, D is TRBD2 (7 bases). The CDR3 extends over 15 amino acids. V was pared by 3 bases and J by 9 bases, with 18 bases between. From germline, CDR1 is SNHLY and CDR2 FYNNEI. CDR3 amino acids: CASSDLVGGQGEQFF. The CDR3 DNA reads as TGTGCCAGCAGTGACTTGGTGGGGGGGCAAGGTGAGCAGTTCTTC.

The chain joins TRBV5-1 to TRBJ2-3; D is possibly TRBD1 or TRBD2 (5 bases each). Per germline, CDR1 SGHRS and CDR2 YFSETQ. The CDR3 is made up of 13 amino acids. V was trimmed by 7 bases and J by 0 bases, leaving 9 bases between them. CDR3 in amino acids: CASGGWSTDTQYF. The CDR3 DNA reads TGCGCCAGCGGGGGATGGAGCACAGATACGCAGTATTTT.